The next 18 T cell receptor beta chains were all read from a single sample in a study of T cell repertoires in cytomegalovirus infection (dated 2019 in TCRdb). These reads were obtained on an Illumina HiSeq 1500. TCRdb reworked the public reads: Q25 trimming with fastp, MiXCR clone assembly, productive beta chains retained. CDR3 protein sequences are deduplicated, and each keeps its most common genes and DNA. For this sample there are about 740,000 distinct CDR3 sequences; about 40% appear just once. The ten largest account for around 3% of the sample. The sequencing sample was made of PBMCs. Source of these receptors: a human donor in good health (CMV status not recorded). Some clones in this sample may be carry-over from other donors' samples.

Note on this clonotype: At one end, the junction sequence differs from germline, possibly due to a read error. The gene calls are TRBV7-2 and TRBJ2-5; D is ambiguous. The germline CDR1 and CDR2 sequences are SGHTA and FQGNSA. This CDR3 spans 14 amino acids. CDR3 DNA sequence: TGTTCCAGCAGCTTACCACCCCGTCAAGAGACCAAGTACTTC. It is translated as CSSSLPPRQETKYF.

V usage is TRBV7-2 and J usage is TRBJ2-1; possible D gene TRBD1, 5 bases. Between the trimmed V and J ends, which lost 6 bases and 5 bases, there was a span of 17 bases. Per the germline V gene, CDR1 is SGHTA and CDR2 is FQGNSA. The CDR3 extends over 15 amino acids. CDR3 region: CASSFDRTQNNEQFF. CDR3 DNA sequence: TGTGCCAGCAGTTTCGACCGGACACAAAACAATGAGCAGTTCTTC.

The rearrangement links TRBV5-1 to TRBJ1-3, with a possible D match to TRBD1 (6 bases). V shed 3 bases and J shed 0 bases, with 7 bases lying between them. This CDR3 contains 14 residues. Germline V gene lookup returns CDR1 SGHRS and CDR2 YFSETQ. The CDR3 nucleotides read TGCGCCAGCAGCTGGGACATCTCTGGAAACACCATATATTTT. This codes for CASSWDISGNTIYF.

As to this clonotype: No conserved phenylalanine or tryptophan ends this CDR3, so it is likely a read error. CDR3 sequence reads: CSSRGAQGATDTQYL. In nucleotides, the CDR3 is TGCAGTTCTAGGGGTGCTCAGGGGGCGACAGATACGCAGTATTTG. The chain employs TRBV20-1 and TRBJ2-3; TRBD1 aligns across 8 bases. The CDR3 contains 15 residues. Germline V CDR1 and CDR2: DFQATT, SNEGSKA (reference sequence).

This rearrangement joins TRBV28 to TRBJ1-6; tentative D call: TRBD1 (6 bases). This CDR3 region has 17 residues. Germline values: CDR1 MDHEN, CDR2 SYDVKM. With 4 bases removed from V and 0 bases from J, the gap between germline ends came to 13 bases. The CDR3 bases are TGTGCCAGCAGTTCTACAGGGATAGGCTCCTATAATTCACCCCTCCACTTT. It codes for CASSSTGIGSYNSPLHF.

The chain employs TRBV29-1 and TRBJ1-1; D is uncertain. V was clipped by 8 bases and J by 1 base, with 14 bases between them. This CDR3 spans 13 amino acids. Germline V gene data show CDR1 as SQVTM and CDR2 as ANQGSEA. The CDR3 coding sequence is TGCAGCTTCACCAATCCCTGGAACACTGAAGCTTTCTTT. Protein sequence: CSFTNPWNTEAFF. The variable domain in full, completed from reference TRBV29-1 and TRBJ1-1, reads SAVISQKPSRDICQRGTSLTIQCQVDSQVTMMFWYRQQPGQSLTLIATANQGSEATYESGFVIDKFPISRPNLTFSTLTVSNMSPEDSSIYLCSFTNPWNTEAFFGQGTRLTVV.

The rearrangement links TRBV11-2 to TRBJ2-1, with D maybe TRBD2 (5 bases). The V gene's germline CDR1 is SGHAT and CDR2 FQNNGV. This CDR3 has 15 residues. Between the trimmed V and J ends, which lost 5 bases and 1 base, there was a span of 12 bases. The CDR3 here is CASSQRSPSYNEQFF. DNA for the CDR3: TGTGCCAGCAGCCAGCGGTCCCCGTCCTACAATGAGCAGTTCTTC.

As regards this clonotype: Mismatch with germline at one junction end may stem from a read error. This chain joins TRBV2 and TRBJ2-7; 8 nucleotides agree with TRBD1. The germline V gene has CDR1 SNHLY and CDR2 FYNNEI. This CDR3 spans 13 amino acids. CDR3 nucleotides: TGTGGCAGCAGTAGCCAGGGGGCCGACGAGCAGTACTTC. Translated, it gives CGSSSQGADEQYF.

This clonotype has only one observation. V gene TRBV7-3 combines with J gene TRBJ2-1; 14 positions match TRBD2. There are 20 residues in the CDR3. The trim removed 7 bases at V and 0 bases at J, leaving 14 bases unmatched. Looked up from germline, CDR1 is SGHTA and CDR2 is FQGTGA. CDR3 nucleotides: TGTGCCAGCATCTCCCAGGGACTAGCGGGAGATCGGAACTCCTACAATGAGCAGTTCTTC. It is translated as CASISQGLAGDRNSYNEQFF. The full variable domain, rest sourced from reference TRBV7-3 and TRBJ2-1, is GAGVSQTPSNKVTEKGKYVELRCDPISGHTALYWYRQSLGQGPEFLIYFQGTGAADDSGLPNDRFFAVRPEGSVSTLKIQRTERGDSAVYLCASISQGLAGDRNSYNEQFFGPGTRLTVL.

This clonotype was detected many times. V usage is TRBV20-1 and J usage is TRBJ1-5; TRBD1 matches 7 bases. Losses at the gene ends were 1 base for V and 0 bases for J; bases not matched to a gene: 6. Germline assignment: CDR1 DFQATT and CDR2 SNEGSKA (reference sequence). The CDR3 totals 16 residues. The CDR3 region is CSARAPGQYSNQPQHF. In DNA form, the CDR3 reads TGCAGTGCTAGAGCTCCGGGACAGTATAGCAATCAGCCCCAGCATTTT.

The chain has TRBV19 and TRBJ2-2; a weak D match, TRBD1 (6 bases). This CDR3 contains 15 residues. V lost 6 bases, J lost 3 bases, and 14 bases lay in between. Germline V gives CDR1 LNHDA, CDR2 SQIVND (reference sequence). The CDR3: CASSYLTGYTGELFF. CDR3 coding DNA: TGTGCCAGTAGCTACTTGACAGGCTACACCGGGGAGCTGTTTTTT.

This clonotype has more than one count but fewer than ten. The chain carries TRBV6-1 and TRBJ2-3; 9 bases are a match to TRBD1. The germline CDR1 and CDR2 sequences are MNHNS and SASEGT. The V gene end was trimmed by 10 bases and the J gene end by 2 bases; junction bases not matched to a gene: 10. This CDR3 region has 15 residues. CDR3 protein: CATRGTGSYTDTQYF. In DNA form, the CDR3 reads TGTGCCACCCGAGGGACAGGGTCTTACACAGATACGCAGTATTTT.

This chain joins TRBV7-6 and TRBJ2-5, with unresolved D. The V gene's germline CDR1 is SGHVS and CDR2 FNYEAQ. The V and J ends lost 5 bases and 0 bases respectively, with 10 bases between them. There are 14 residues in the CDR3. CDR3: CASSNSQYQETQYF. The CDR3 DNA sequence: TGTGCCAGCAGCAACAGTCAGTACCAAGAGACCCAGTACTTC.

About this clonotype: The missing conserved phenylalanine or tryptophan at the end of this CDR3 makes a read error likely. The DNA is omitted, as the CDR3 cannot be located on it reliably, and the CDR3 follows TCRdb's listing. The V call is TRBV20-1, the J call TRBJ2-1; the table's D call, TRBD2, has no DNA check behind it. Including both end residues, the CDR3 is 14 amino acids long. Germline V gene sequence: CDR1 DFQATT, CDR2 SNEGSKA (reference sequence). CDR3 in amino acids: CSAVHSGSKDEQLL.

This clonotype was observed a few times. J is TRBJ1-5 and V is TRBV10-3; 8 nucleotides line up with TRBD1. This CDR3 has 15 amino acids. The J segment lost 3 bases and the V segment lost 2 bases, leaving 3 bases of the junction unmatched. Germline assignment: CDR1 ENHRY and CDR2 SYGVKD. The DNA of the CDR3 is TGTGCCATCAGTGAGCAGGACAGGGACAATCAGCCCCAGCATTTT. It translates to CAISEQDRDNQPQHF.

This clonotype appeared a single time. V is TRBV5-1 and J is TRBJ2-1; 12 bases match TRBD2. Germline V lookup: CDR1 SGHRS, CDR2 YFSETQ. The CDR3 has 17 amino acids. V gave up 4 bases and J gave up 3 bases; unmatched junction bases: 8. The CDR3 coding sequence is TGCGCCAGCAGCCTGAGACTAGCGGGAGCTGTCTACAATGAGCAGTTCTTC. Its protein is CASSLRLAGAVYNEQFF.

This clonotype was observed many times. J is TRBJ2-2 and V is TRBV7-6, with no clear D. Germline V gives CDR1 SGHVS, CDR2 FNYEAQ. The CDR3 contains 12 residues. Trimming removed 5 bases at V and 2 bases at J, with 3 bases between. The CDR3 DNA follows: TGTGCCAGCAGCCCCAACACCGGGGAGCTGTTTTTT. Its protein is CASSPNTGELFF.

This clonotype occurred a few times. This sequence joins TRBV7-2 and TRBJ2-7, with 8 bases matching TRBD2. The CDR3 sequence is 17 residues long. J gave up 5 bases and V 4 bases, and 16 bases lay outside the gene matches. CDR1 and CDR2 from the germline V gene are SGHTA and FQGNSA. The DNA for the CDR3 is TGTGCCAGCAGCTCTCCCGGGACTAGTAGTTACCCAGACGAGCAGTACTTC. This gives the protein CASSSPGTSSYPDEQYF.